This T cell receptor beta chain was captured in a study of technical replicates of blood from several donors. Some clones are missing from TCRdb's copy, which holds only in-frame ones; the method was immunoSEQ multiplex PCR. The repertoire includes about 73,000 clones, approximately 91% of them detected once, and approximately 5% sits in the top ten. V was clipped by 2 bases and J by 4 bases, with 13 bases between them. The CDR3 spans 15 residues. The V gene's germline CDR1 is SGHRS and CDR2 YFSETQ. The chain is built from TRBV5-1 and TRBJ1-5; tentative D call: TRBD1 (6 bases). The sequence was obtained from a human donor in good health. Some clones in this sample may be carry-over from other donors' samples. Sequencing was done on a sample of PBMCs. The CDR3 reads CASSLGGALNQPQHF. CDR3 nucleotide sequence: TGCGCCAGCAGCTTAGGGGGGGCGTTGAATCAGCCCCAGCATTTT.